Here is one TCR beta chain with its context. The record originates from a study of blood T cell repertoires in COVID-19. As originally analysed: Reference gene primer amplification in the assay estimated nucleated cell counts. Clones were sequenced by immunoSEQ multiplex PCR, and TCRdb holds only the in-frame ones, with some missing. V and J calls plus clone size are reproduced from that table; the DNA served to infer D and trimming. The sample comprises 97,000 or so clones, roughly 92% of which are singletons, and under 2% rests with the top ten. The CDR3 spans 16 residues. Deletions cut 6 bases from V and 3 bases from J, with 19 bases between. Germline V lookup: CDR1 MNHEY, CDR2 SMNVEV (reference sequence).

The sample taken for sequencing was peripheral blood. The rearrangement uses TRBV27 and TRBJ2-3, with a tentative D call TRBD2 (7 bases). The sequence was obtained from a woman aged 45 to 65 with COVID-19, enrolled during active disease. CDR3 nucleotide sequence: TGTGCCAGCAGGTCAAACCGGGGGGCGGGGACAGATACGCAGTATTTT. Protein product: CASRSNRGAGTDTQYF.